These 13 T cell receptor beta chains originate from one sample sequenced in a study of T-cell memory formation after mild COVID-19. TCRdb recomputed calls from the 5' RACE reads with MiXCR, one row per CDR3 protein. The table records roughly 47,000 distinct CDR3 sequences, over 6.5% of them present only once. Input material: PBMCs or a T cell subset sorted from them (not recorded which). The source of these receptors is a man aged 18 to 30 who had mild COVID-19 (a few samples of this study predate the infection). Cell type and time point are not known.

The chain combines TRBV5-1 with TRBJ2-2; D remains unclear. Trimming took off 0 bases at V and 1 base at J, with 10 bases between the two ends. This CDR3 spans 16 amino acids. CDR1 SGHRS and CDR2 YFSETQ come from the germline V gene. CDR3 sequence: CASSLDPLVNTGELFF. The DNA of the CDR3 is TGCGCCAGCAGCTTGGACCCACTTGTGAACACCGGGGAGCTGTTTTTT.

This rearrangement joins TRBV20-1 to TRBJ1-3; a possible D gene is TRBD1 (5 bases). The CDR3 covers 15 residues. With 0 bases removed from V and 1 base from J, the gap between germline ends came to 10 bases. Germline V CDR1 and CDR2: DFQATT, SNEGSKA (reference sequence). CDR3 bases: TGCAGTGCTAGAGATCCTCAGGGATCTGGAAACACCATATATTTT. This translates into CSARDPQGSGNTIYF.

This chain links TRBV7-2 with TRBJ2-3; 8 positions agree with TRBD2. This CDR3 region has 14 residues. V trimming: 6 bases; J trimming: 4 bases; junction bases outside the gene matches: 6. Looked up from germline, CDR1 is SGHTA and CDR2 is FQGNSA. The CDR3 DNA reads TGTGCCAGCAGTTGGACTAGCTGGGCAGATACGCAGTATTTT. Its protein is CASSWTSWADTQYF.

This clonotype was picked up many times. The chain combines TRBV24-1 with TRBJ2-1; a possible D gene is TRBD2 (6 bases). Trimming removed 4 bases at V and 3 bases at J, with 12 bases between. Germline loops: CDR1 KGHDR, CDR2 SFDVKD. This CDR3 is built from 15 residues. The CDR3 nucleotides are TGTGCCACCAGTGACACCCGGGGGTACTACAATGAGCAGTTCTTC. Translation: CATSDTRGYYNEQFF.

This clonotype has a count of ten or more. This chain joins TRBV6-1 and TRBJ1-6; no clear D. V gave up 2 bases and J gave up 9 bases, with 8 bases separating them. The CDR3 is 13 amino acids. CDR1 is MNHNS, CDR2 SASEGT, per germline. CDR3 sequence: CASSETGGSPLHF. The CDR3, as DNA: TGTGCCAGCAGTGAAACGGGTGGTTCACCCCTCCACTTT.

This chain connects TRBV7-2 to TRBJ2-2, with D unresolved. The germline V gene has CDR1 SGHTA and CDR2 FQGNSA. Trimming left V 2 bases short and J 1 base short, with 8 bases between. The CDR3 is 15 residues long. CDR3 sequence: CASSLNGLNTGELFF. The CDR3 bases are TGTGCCAGCAGCTTAAACGGGTTGAACACCGGGGAGCTGTTTTTT.

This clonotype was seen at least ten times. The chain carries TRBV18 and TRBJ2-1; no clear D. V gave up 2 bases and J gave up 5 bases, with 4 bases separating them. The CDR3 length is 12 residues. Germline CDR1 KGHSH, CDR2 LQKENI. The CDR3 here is CASSPENNEQFF. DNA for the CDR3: TGTGCCAGCTCACCAGAAAACAATGAGCAGTTCTTC. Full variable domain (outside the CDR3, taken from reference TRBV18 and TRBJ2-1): NAGVMQNPRHLVRRRGQEARLRCSPMKGHSHVYWYRQLPEEGLKFMVYLQKENIIDESGMPKERFSAEFPKEGPSILRIQQVVRGDSAAYFCASSPENNEQFFGPGTRLTVL.

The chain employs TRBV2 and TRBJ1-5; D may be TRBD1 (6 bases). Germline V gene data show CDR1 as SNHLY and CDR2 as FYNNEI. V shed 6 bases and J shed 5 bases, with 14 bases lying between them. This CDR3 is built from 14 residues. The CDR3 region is CASSADRSYQPQHF. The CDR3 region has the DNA TGTGCCAGCAGCGCAGACAGGAGTTATCAGCCCCAGCATTTT. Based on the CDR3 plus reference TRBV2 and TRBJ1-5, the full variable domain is EPEVTQTPSHQVTQMGQEVILRCVPISNHLYFYWYRQILGQKVEFLVSFYNNEISEKSEIFDDQFSVERPDGSNFTLKIRSTKLEDSAMYFCASSADRSYQPQHFGDGTRLSIL.

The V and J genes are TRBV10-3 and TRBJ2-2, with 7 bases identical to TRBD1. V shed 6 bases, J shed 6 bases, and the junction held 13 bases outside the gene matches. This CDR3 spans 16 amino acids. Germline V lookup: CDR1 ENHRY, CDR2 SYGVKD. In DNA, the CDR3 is TGTGCCATCAGCCGAGAGACACAGGGGAGCGCCGGGGAGCTGTTTTTT. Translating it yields CAISRETQGSAGELFF.

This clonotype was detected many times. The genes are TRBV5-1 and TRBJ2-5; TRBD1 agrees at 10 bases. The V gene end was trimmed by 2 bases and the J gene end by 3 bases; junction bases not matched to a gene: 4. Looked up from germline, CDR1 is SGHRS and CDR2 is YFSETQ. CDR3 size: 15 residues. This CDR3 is CASSFSGTGEETQYF. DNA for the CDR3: TGCGCCAGCAGCTTTTCCGGGACAGGGGAAGAGACCCAGTACTTC.

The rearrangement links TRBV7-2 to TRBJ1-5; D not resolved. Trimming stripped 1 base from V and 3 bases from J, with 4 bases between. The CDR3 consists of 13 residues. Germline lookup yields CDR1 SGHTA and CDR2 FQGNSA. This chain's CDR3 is CASSLGFNQPQHF. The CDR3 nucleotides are TGTGCCAGCAGCTTAGGGTTCAATCAGCCCCAGCATTTT.

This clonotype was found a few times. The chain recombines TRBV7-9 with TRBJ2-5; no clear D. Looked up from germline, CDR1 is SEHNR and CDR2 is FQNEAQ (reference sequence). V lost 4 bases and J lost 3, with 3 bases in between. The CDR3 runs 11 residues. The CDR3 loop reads CASSYEETQYF. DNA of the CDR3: TGTGCCAGCAGCTACGAAGAGACCCAGTACTTC.

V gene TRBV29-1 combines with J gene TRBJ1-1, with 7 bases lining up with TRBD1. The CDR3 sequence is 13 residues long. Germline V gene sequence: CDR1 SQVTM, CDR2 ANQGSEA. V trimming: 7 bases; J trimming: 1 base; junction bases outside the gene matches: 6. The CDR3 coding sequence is TGCAGCGCCACAGGGGCCCCGAACACTGAAGCTTTCTTT. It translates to CSATGAPNTEAFF.